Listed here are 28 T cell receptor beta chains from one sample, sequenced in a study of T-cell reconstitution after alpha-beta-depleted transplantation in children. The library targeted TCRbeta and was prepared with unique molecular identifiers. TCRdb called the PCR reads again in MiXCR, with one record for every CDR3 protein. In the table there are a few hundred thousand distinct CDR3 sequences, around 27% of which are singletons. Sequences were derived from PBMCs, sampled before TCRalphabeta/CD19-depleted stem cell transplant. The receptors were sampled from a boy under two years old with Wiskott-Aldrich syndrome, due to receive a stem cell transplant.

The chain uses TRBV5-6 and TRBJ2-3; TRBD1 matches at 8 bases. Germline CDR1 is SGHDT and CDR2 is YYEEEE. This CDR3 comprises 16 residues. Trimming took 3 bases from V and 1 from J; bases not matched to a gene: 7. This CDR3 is CASSSDRGVGTDTQYF. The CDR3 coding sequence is TGTGCCAGCAGCTCTGACAGGGGAGTTGGCACAGATACGCAGTATTTT.

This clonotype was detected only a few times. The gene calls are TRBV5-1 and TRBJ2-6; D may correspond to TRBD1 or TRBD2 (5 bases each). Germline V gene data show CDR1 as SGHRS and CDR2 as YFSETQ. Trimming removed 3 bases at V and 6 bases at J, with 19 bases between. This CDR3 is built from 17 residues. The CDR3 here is CASSYRGRSSTANVLTF. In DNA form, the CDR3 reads TGCGCCAGCAGCTATAGGGGACGATCGTCGACGGCCAACGTCCTGACTTTC.

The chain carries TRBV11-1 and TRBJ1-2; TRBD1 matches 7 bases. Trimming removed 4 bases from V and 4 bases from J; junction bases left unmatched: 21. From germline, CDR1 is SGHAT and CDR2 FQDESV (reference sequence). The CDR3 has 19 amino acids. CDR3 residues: CASSSTESGTAVWGYGYTF. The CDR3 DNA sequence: TGTGCCAGCAGCTCTACCGAGTCCGGGACAGCCGTCTGGGGCTATGGCTACACCTTC.

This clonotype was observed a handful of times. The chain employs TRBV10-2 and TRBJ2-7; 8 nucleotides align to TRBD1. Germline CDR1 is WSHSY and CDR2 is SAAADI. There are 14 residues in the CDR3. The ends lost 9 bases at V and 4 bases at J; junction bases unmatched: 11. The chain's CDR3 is CASTDRGIRYEQYF. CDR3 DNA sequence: TGCGCCAGTACCGACAGGGGAATAAGGTACGAGCAGTACTTC.

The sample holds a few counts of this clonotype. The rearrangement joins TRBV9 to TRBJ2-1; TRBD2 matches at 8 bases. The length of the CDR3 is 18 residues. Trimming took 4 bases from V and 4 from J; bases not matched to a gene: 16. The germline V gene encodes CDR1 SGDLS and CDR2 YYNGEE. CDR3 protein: CASSPGPPSGGLYNEQFF. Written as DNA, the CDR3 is TGTGCCAGCAGCCCAGGACCCCCCTCGGGAGGGTTATACAATGAGCAGTTCTTC.

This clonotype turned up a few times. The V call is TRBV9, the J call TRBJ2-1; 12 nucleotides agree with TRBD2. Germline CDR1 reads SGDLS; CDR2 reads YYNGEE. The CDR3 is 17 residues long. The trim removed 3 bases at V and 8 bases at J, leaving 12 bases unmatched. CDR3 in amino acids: CASSADLAGGPLDEQFF. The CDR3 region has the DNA TGTGCCAGCAGCGCGGATCTAGCGGGAGGGCCTTTGGATGAGCAGTTCTTC.

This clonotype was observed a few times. Here the CDR3 reads CASSLVGVRQYF. DNA of the CDR3: TGTGCCAGCAGCTTAGTAGGCGTCAGGCAGTACTTC. The rearrangement uses TRBV11-2 and TRBJ2-5; D remains ambiguous. There are 12 residues in the CDR3. Germline values: CDR1 SGHAT, CDR2 FQNNGV. Trimming cost V 1 base and J 11 bases, with 11 bases left between them.

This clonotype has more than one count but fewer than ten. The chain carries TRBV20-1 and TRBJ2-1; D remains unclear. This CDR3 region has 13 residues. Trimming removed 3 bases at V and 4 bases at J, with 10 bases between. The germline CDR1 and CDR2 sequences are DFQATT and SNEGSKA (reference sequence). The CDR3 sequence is CSARSGLYNEQFF. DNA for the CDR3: TGCAGTGCTAGGTCGGGCCTATACAATGAGCAGTTCTTC.

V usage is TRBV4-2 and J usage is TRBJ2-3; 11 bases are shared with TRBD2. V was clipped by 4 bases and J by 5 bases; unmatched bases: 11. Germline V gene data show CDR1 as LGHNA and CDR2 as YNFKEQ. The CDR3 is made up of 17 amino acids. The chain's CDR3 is CASSRDPGTSGRDTQYF. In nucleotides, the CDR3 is TGTGCCAGCAGCCGAGACCCCGGGACTAGCGGAAGAGATACGCAGTATTTT.

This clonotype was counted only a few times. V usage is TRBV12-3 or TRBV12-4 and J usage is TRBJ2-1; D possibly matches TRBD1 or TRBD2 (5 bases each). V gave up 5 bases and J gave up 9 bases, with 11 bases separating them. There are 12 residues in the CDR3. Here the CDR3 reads CASSIHGGEQFF. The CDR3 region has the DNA TGTGCCAGCAGTATCCATGGGGGTGAGCAGTTCTTC.

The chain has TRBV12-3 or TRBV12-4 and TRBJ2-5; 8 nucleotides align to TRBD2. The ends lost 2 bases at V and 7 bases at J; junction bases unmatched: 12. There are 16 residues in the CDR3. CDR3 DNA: TGTGCCAGCAGTTTATTTCTAGCGGGCAAACGGGGGACCCAGTACTTC. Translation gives CASSLFLAGKRGTQYF.

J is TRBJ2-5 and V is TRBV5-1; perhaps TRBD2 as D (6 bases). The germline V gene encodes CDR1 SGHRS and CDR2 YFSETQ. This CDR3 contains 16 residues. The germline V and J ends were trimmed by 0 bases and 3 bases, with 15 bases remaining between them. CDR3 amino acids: CASSLDMGGWEETQYF. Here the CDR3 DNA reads TGCGCCAGCAGCTTGGACATGGGAGGATGGGAAGAGACCCAGTACTTC.

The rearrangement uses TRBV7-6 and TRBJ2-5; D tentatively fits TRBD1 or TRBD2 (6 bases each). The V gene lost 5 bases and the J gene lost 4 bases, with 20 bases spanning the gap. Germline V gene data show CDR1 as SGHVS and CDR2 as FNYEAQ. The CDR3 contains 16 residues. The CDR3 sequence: CASSISQGGLGETQYF. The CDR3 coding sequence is TGTGCCAGCAGCATATCACAGGGAGGCCTGGGAGAGACCCAGTACTTC.

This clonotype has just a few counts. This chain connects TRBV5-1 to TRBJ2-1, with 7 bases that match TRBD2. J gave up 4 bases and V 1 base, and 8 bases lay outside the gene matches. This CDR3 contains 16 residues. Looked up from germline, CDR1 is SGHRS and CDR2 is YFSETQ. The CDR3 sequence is CASSLNLGLGYNEQFF. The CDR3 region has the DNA TGCGCCAGCAGCTTGAATCTAGGACTAGGTTACAATGAGCAGTTCTTC.

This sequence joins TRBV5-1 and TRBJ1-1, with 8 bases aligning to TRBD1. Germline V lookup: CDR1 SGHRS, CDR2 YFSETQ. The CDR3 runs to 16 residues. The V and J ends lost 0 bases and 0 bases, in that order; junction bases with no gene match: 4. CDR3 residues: CASSLGSTGVNTEAFF. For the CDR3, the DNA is TGCGCCAGCAGCTTGGGCTCGACAGGGGTGAACACTGAAGCTTTCTTT.

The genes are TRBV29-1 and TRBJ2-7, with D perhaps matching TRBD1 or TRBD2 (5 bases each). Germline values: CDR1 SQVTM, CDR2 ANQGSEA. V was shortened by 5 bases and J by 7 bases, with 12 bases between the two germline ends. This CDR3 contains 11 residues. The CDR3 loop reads CSVQGAGEQYF. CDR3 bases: TGCAGCGTTCAGGGAGCTGGGGAGCAGTACTTC.

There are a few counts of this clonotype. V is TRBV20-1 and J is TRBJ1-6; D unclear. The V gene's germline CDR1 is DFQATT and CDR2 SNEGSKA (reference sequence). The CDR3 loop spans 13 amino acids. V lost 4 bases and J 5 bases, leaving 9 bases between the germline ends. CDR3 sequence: CSAIRRDNSPLHF. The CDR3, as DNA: TGCAGTGCTATTAGACGGGATAATTCACCCCTCCACTTT.

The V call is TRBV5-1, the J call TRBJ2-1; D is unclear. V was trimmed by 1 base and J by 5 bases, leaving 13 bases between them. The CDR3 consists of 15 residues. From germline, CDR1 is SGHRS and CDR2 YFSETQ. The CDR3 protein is CASSLSQVRDNEQFF. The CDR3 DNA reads TGCGCCAGCAGCTTGTCGCAGGTTCGGGACAATGAGCAGTTCTTC.

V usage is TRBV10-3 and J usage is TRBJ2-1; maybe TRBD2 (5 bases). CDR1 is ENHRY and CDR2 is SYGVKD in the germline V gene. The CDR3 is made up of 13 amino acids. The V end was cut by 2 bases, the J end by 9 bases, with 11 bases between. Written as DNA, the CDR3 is TGTGCCATCAGTGAGAGAGGGAGTGGTGAGCAGTTCTTC. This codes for CAISERGSGEQFF.

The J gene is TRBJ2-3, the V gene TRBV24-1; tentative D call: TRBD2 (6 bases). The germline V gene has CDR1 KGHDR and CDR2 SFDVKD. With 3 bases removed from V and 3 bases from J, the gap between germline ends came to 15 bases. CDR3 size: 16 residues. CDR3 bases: TGTGCCACCAGTGATGTGAGCGGGTTTAAAACAGATACGCAGTATTTT. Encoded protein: CATSDVSGFKTDTQYF.

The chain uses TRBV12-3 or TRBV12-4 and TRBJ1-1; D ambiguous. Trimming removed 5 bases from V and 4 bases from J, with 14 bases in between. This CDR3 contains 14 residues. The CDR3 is CASSTKTRGTEAFF. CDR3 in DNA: TGTGCCAGCAGTACTAAGACTCGGGGCACTGAAGCTTTCTTT.

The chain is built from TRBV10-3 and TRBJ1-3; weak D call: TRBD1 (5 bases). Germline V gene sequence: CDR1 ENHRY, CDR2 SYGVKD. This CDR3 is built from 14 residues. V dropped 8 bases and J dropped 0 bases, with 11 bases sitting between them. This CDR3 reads CAIGGGNSGNTIYF. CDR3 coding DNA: TGTGCCATCGGCGGGGGGAACTCTGGAAACACCATATATTTT.

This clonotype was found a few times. In nucleotides, the CDR3 is TGTGCCAGCAGCCAAAGCGGAGCCCGGGGAGAGACCCAGTACTTC. It encodes CASSQSGARGETQYF. This chain joins TRBV28 and TRBJ2-5; possibly TRBD2 for D (5 bases). The CDR3 length is 15 residues. Trimming took 6 bases from V and 4 from J, leaving 18 bases between them. Germline lookup yields CDR1 MDHEN and CDR2 SYDVKM.

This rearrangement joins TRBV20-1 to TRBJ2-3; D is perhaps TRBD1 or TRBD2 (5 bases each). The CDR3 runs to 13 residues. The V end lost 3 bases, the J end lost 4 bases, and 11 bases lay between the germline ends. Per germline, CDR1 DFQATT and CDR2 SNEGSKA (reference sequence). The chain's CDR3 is CSASRQGADTQYF. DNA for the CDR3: TGCAGTGCTAGTCGGCAGGGAGCAGATACGCAGTATTTT.

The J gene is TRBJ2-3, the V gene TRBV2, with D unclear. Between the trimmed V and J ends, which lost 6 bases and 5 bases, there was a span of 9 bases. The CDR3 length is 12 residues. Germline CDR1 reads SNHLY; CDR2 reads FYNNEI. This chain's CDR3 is CASRENEDTQYF. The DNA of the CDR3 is TGTGCCAGCAGGGAGAACGAAGATACGCAGTATTTT.

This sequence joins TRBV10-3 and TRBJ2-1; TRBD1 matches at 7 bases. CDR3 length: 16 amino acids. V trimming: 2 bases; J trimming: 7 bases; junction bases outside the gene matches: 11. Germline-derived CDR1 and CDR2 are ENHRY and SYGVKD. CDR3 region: CAISELATGWVNEQFF. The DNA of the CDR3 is TGTGCCATCAGTGAGCTTGCGACAGGGTGGGTAAATGAGCAGTTCTTC.

The CDR3 DNA is TGTGCCAGCAGCCAAGTAACAGCGGGCGGGGAGCTGTTTTTT. This encodes CASSQVTAGGELFF. V and J are TRBV14 and TRBJ2-2; TRBD2 is a possible D gene (6 bases). The CDR3 loop spans 14 amino acids. Trimming removed 1 base from V and 7 bases from J, with 10 bases in between. Germline assignment: CDR1 SGHDN and CDR2 FVKESK.

CDR3 residues: CASSLFTNTEAFF. The CDR3 DNA sequence: TGTGCCAGCAGCTTATTTACGAACACTGAAGCTTTCTTT. V gene TRBV7-9 combines with J gene TRBJ1-1; D ambiguous. Germline CDR1 SEHNR, CDR2 FQNEAQ (reference sequence). CDR3 length: 13 residues. Between the trimmed V and J ends, which lost 2 bases and 1 base, there was a span of 5 bases.